The rows below give T cell receptor beta chains drawn from one sample of a study of blood T cell repertoires in COVID-19. Sequencing was performed with immunoSEQ multiplex PCR; in TCRdb, only in-frame clones are kept and a portion is missing. The sample lists a few hundred thousand clones; roughly 90% were seen once. The sequencing sample was made of peripheral blood. The receptors originated from a woman under 40 with active or convalescent COVID-19. Both conserved end residues are part of each CDR3. The order of the fields is V gene, clone size, J gene, D gene, CDR3 DNA, CDR3 protein. A D gene is named only where the DNA matches it firmly. Clone size is not always given. Where it is, it says once, few, many or a class for expanded clones.

TRBV18,.,TRBJ1-2,TRBD1,TGTGCCAGCTCACCTACCGGGACAGTGGAGCGGGGCTACACCTTC,CASSPTGTVERGYTF
TRBV19,.,TRBJ2-7,TRBD1,TGTGCCACTCGGGACAGGGGTTACGAGCAGTACTTC,CATRDRGYEQYF
TRBV5-1,.,TRBJ1-1,.,TGCGCCAGCACCGGGACATTTAACACTGAAGCTTTCTTT,CASTGTFNTEAFF
TRBV28,.,TRBJ2-3,.,TGTGCCAGCAGTTTATTGGGCGTGGGGATGGGAGCAGATACGCAGTATTTT,CASSLLGVGMGADTQYF
TRBV27,.,TRBJ1-2,.,TGTTCTCCCCTCGGGCGGGGGGGGGTGGAATATGGCTACACCTTC,CSPLGRGGVEYGYTF
TRBV30,once,TRBJ2-2,.,TGTGCCTGGAGATTGAGGAGCACCGGGGAGCTGTTTTTT,CAWRLRSTGELFF
TRBV2,.,TRBJ2-7,.,TGTGCCAGCAGTTCCTCCCGTGGGGACTCCGAGCAGTACTTC,CASSSSRGDSEQYF
TRBV6-2/TRBV6-3,.,TRBJ2-3,TRBD2,TGTGCCAGCAGTTACCCTAGCGGGGGGCCCACAGATACGCAGTATTTT,CASSYPSGGPTDTQYF
TRBV18,.,TRBJ1-1,TRBD1,TGTGCCAGCTCACGACAGGGGCGGAGGACTGAAGCTTTCTTT,CASSRQGRRTEAFF
TRBV2,once,TRBJ1-1,.,TGTGCCAGCGATGAAGCCGGGGGGCTTGATACTGAAGCTTTCTTT,CASDEAGGLDTEAFF
TRBV4-1,.,TRBJ1-1,.,TGCGCCAGCAGCCAACCCCTCGCCGGACAGCTGAACACTGAAGCTTTCTTT,CASSQPLAGQLNTEAFF
TRBV5-1,.,TRBJ1-2,TRBD1,TGCGCCAGCAGCCCACAGGGGTCGGATGGCTACACCTTC,CASSPQGSDGYTF
TRBV13,once,TRBJ1-5,.,TGTGCCAGCAGCCCAAGGGGGAATCAGCCCCAGCATTTT,CASSPRGNQPQHF